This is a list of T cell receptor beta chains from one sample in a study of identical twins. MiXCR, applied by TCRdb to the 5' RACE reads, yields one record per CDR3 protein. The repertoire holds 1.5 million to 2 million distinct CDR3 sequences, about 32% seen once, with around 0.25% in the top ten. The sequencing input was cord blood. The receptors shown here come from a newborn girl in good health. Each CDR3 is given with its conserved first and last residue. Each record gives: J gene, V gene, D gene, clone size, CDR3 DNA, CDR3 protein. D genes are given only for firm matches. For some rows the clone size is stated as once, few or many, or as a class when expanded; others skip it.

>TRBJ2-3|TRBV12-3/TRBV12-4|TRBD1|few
TGTGCCAGCAGTTCCCAGACAGGGGGCGCGACAGATACGCAGTATTTT
CASSSQTGGATDTQYF
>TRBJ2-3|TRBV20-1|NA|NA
TGCAGTGCAACAGGGTCTGGAGCCACAGATGCGCAGTATTTT
CSATGSGATDAQYF
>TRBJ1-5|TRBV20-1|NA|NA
TGCAGTGCTTCTACAGGGAAGAGTCAGCCCCAGCATTTT
CSASTGKSQPQHF
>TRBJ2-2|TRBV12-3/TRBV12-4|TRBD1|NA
TGTGCCAGCAGTTTAGGGGCAGGGGGTCCCGGGGAGCTGTTTTTT
CASSLGAGGPGELFF
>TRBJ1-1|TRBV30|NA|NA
TGTGCCTGGACCCCCATCCAAGGGGCTTTCTTT
CAWTPIQGAFF
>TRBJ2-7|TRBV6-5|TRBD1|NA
TGTGCCAGCAGTTACTCGCCCGGGGACAGGGCCTACGAGCAGTACTTC
CASSYSPGDRAYEQYF
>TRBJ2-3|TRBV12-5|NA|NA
TGTGCTAGTGGTTTGGATACAGAAGATACGCAGTATTTT
CASGLDTEDTQYF
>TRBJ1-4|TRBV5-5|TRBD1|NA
TGTGCCAGCAGCTTCGCCGGGACAGGGAAAGAAAAACTGTTTTTT
CASSFAGTGKEKLFF
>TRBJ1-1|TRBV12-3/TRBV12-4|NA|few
TGCGCCAGCAGCTTAGGGGCGGGTGAAGCTTTCTTT
CASSLGAGEAFF
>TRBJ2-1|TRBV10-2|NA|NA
TGCGCCAGCAAGGCGATTCAGGGAAGGGGGTACGAGCAGTTCTTC
CASKAIQGRGYEQFF
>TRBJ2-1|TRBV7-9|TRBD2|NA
TGTGCCAGCAGCTCACGAGGGACTAGCGGAGGCGCTAGGCTGTTCTTC
CASSSRGTSGGARLFF
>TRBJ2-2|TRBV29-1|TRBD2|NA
TGCAGCGTTGTTAGCGGGAGCTCCGGGGAGCTGTTTTTT
CSVVSGSSGELFF
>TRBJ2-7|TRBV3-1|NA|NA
TGTGCCAGCAGCCAATTCCTCATCGCCTACGAGCAGTACTTC
CASSQFLIAYEQYF
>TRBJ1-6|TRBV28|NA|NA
TGTGCCAGCAGTCCCCGGCCCTCCTATAATTCACCCCTCCACTTT
CASSPRPSYNSPLHF
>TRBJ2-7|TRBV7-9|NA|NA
TGTGCCAGCAGCTTAGGCAAGGCGCTTGAGCAGTACTTC
CASSLGKALEQYF
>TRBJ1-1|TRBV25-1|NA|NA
TGTGCCAGCAGTGAGGAATGGGGAACTGAAGCTTTCTTT
CASSEEWGTEAFF
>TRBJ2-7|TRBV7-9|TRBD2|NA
TGTGCCAGCAGCCCACGGACTAGCGGGAGTAGAGTTGAGCAGTACTTC
CASSPRTSGSRVEQYF
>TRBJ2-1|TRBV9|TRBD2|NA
TGTGCCAGCAGCGTAGGTGGTAGCGGGGTGAATGAGCAGTTCTTC
CASSVGGSGVNEQFF
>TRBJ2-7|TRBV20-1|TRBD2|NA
TGCAGTGCTAGCCGAGATAGCGGGAGGCCCTACGAGCAGTACTTC
CSASRDSGRPYEQYF
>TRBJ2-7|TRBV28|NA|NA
TGTGCCAGCAGTCGGCAGACCACCTACGAGCAGTACTTC
CASSRQTTYEQYF
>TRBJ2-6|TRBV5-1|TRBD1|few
TGCGCCAGCAGCTTGGAGGGACAGTTATCCTCTGGGGCCAACGTCCTGACTTTC
CASSLEGQLSSGANVLTF
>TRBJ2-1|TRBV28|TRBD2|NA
TGTGCCAGCAGCCATAACCCCGGACTAGCGGGAGGCTGGGATGAGCAGTTCTTC
CASSHNPGLAGGWDEQFF
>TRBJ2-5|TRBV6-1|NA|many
TGTGCCAGCAGATTGTACCAAGAGACCCAGTACTTC
CASRLYQETQYF
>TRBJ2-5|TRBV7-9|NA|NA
TGTGCCAGCAGCTTAGTATGGACGTCCCAAGAGACCCAGTACTTC
CASSLVWTSQETQYF
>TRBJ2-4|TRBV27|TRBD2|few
TGTGCCAGCAGTTCCGAGCGGGAAAGCAAAAACATTCAGTACTTC
CASSSERESKNIQYF
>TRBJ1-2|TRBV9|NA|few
TGTGCCAGCAGCGTAGAGGAGGGGAGGGGCTCCTACACCTTC
CASSVEEGRGSYTF
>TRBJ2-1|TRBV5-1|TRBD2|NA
TGCGTCAGCAGCTTGGCGGGAGGGACCTACAATGAGCAGTTCTTC
CVSSLAGGTYNEQFF
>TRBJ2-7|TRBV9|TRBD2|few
TGTGCCAGCAGCGTAGGGGGTAGCGGGGGGGCCTACGAGCAGTACTTC
CASSVGGSGGAYEQYF
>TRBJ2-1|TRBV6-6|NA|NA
TGTGCCAGCAGCCCAGCCCGAACATACAATGAGCAGTTCTTC
CASSPARTYNEQFF
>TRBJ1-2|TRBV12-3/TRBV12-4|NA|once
TGTGCCAGCAGCCTTCGAACGGCGCTTCACTATGGCTACACCTTC
CASSLRTALHYGYTF
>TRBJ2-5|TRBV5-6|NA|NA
TGTGCCAGCAGCTGGCAGGGCGAGAAGCGGGAGTACTTC
CASSWQGEKREYF
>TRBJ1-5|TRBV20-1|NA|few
TGCAGTGCTAGCCGAGGTGGCAGGCAATCGTATAGCAATCAGCCCCAGCATTTT
CSASRGGRQSYSNQPQHF
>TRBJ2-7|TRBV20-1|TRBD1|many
TGCAGTGCCACTCCGGGACAGGGCACCTACGAGCAGTACTTC
CSATPGQGTYEQYF
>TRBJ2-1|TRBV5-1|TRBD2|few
TGCGCCAGCAGCATGCTAGCGGGGGGTAACAATGAGCAGTTCTTC
CASSMLAGGNNEQFF
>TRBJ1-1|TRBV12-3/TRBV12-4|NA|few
TGTGCCAGCAGTTTAGGTCTCGGGGCTGAAGCTTTCTTT
CASSLGLGAEAFF
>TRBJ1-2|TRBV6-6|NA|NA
TGTGCCAGCAGTTACCTCCGGGACAACTATGGCTACACCTTC
CASSYLRDNYGYTF
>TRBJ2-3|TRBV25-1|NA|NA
TGTGCCAGCAGTGACCCCGACACCTCTAGCACAGATACGCAGTATTTT
CASSDPDTSSTDTQYF
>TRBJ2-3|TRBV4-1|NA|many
TGCGCCAGCAGCCACCCGAGGATTGAAGATACGCAGTATTTT
CASSHPRIEDTQYF
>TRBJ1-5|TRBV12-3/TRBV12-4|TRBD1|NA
TGTGCCAGCAGTTCGACAGGGGGCCACAATCAGCCCCAGCATTTT
CASSSTGGHNQPQHF
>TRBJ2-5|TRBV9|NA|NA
TGTGCCAGCAGCGTAGAAATGGAGACCCAGTACTTC
CASSVEMETQYF
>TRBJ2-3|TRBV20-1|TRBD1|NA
TGCAGTGCGAGGCAGGGGGCTAGAGACGCAGATACGCAGTATTTT
CSARQGARDADTQYF
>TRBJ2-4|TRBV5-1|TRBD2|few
TGCGCCAGCAGCCCCGGGACTAGCGGGGGGGATATTCAGTACTTC
CASSPGTSGGDIQYF
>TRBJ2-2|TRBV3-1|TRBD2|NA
TGTGCCAGCAGCCTAATGGGACTAGCCGGGGAGCTGTTTTTT
CASSLMGLAGELFF
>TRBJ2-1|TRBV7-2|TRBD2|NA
TGTGCCAGCAGCTCTAGCGGGGGGATCTCCAATGAGCAGTTCTTC
CASSSSGGISNEQFF
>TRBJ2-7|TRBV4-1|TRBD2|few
TGCGCCAGCAGCACACTAGGGACTAGCGGAGCCTACGAGCAGTACTTC
CASSTLGTSGAYEQYF
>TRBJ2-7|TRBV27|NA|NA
TGTGCCAGCGCCCTATGGGGACAGCAGTACTTC
CASALWGQQYF
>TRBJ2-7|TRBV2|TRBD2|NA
TGTGCCAGCGTCCGGGACACACTAGCGGGAGGTTACGAGCAGTACTTC
CASVRDTLAGGYEQYF
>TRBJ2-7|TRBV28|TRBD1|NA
TGTGCCAGCAGTTTGGCAGGGGGCTCCTACGTGCAGTACTTC
CASSLAGGSYVQYF